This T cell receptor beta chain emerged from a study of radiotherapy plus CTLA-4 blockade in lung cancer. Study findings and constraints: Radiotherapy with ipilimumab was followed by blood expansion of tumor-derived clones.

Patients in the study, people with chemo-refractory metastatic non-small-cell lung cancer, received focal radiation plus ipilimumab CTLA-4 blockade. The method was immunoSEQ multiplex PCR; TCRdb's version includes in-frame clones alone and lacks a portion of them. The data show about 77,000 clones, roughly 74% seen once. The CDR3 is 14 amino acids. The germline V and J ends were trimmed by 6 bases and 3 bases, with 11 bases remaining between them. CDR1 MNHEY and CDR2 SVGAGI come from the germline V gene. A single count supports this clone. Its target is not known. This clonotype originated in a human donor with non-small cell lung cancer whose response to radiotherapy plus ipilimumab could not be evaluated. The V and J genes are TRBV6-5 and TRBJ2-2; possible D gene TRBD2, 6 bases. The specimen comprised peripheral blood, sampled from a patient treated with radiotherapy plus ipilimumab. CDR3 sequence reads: CASSLGGDTGELFF. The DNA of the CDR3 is TGTGCCAGCAGCCTAGGAGGGGACACCGGGGAGCTGTTTTTT.